Listed below are T cell receptor beta chains from one sample, sequenced in a study of OX40 agonist ivuxolimab in advanced cancers. Clones were read by immunoSEQ multiplex PCR, and TCRdb kept only the in-frame ones, dropping some. The repertoire holds roughly 77,000 clones, with over 70% as singletons. The sample consisted of CD4+ or CD8+ T cells sorted from blood, taken in a trial of the OX40 agonist ivuxolimab. The receptors were sampled from an adult with an advanced solid tumor such as melanoma, head and neck, liver or kidney cancer. The CDR3 runs from the conserved cysteine through the conserved F or W. Each record gives: D gene, J gene, clone size, V gene, CDR3 protein, CDR3 DNA. A D gene is named only where the DNA matches it firmly. For some rows the clone size is stated as once, few or many, or as a class when expanded; others skip it.

>.|TRBJ2-1|.|TRBV5-1
CASSPALRGEQFF
TGCGCCAGCAGCCCGGCCCTGAGAGGCGAGCAGTTCTTC
>.|TRBJ1-2|medium-sized|TRBV11-2
CASSLVAWGWTYGYTF
TGTGCCAGCAGCTTAGTGGCCTGGGGATGGACCTATGGCTACACCTTC
>TRBD2|TRBJ2-7|few|TRBV28
CASNPSGSVYEQYF
TGTGCCAGCAACCCTAGCGGGAGTGTGTACGAGCAGTACTTC
>.|TRBJ2-7|.|TRBV5-4
CASSAGSGLVQYEQYF
TGTGCCAGCAGCGCCGGATCGGGACTGGTTCAATACGAGCAGTACTTC
>.|TRBJ1-1|.|TRBV4-3
CASSQATGLGEAFF
TGCGCCAGCAGCCAAGCCACGGGGTTAGGTGAAGCTTTCTTT
>.|TRBJ2-7|.|TRBV11-1
CASSQDRGGEQYF
TGTGCCAGCAGCCAAGACAGAGGGGGTGAGCAGTACTTC
>TRBD2|TRBJ2-1|.|TRBV7-3
CASSSATSGRASYNEQFF
TGTGCCAGCAGCTCGGCGACTAGCGGGAGGGCTTCCTACAATGAGCAGTTCTTC
>.|TRBJ2-3|.|TRBV6-6
CASRFRAVSTDTQYF
TGTGCCAGCAGATTCCGGGCCGTTAGCACAGATACGCAGTATTTT
>TRBD1|TRBJ2-3|.|TRBV30
CAWSEGASTDTQYF
TGTGCCTGGAGTGAGGGGGCTAGCACAGATACGCAGTATTTT
>TRBD1|TRBJ1-1|once|TRBV7-9
CASSWTGANTEAFF
TGTGCCAGCAGCTGGACAGGGGCGAACACTGAAGCTTTCTTT
>.|TRBJ2-2|once|TRBV9
CASSFGHTGELFF
TGTGCCAGCAGTTTTGGACACACCGGGGAGCTGTTTTTT
>TRBD2|TRBJ2-3|.|TRBV19
CASSIKRGTDTQYF
TGTGCCAGTAGTATTAAGCGGGGAACAGATACGCAGTATTTT
>.|TRBJ1-5|.|TRBV18
CASSPSDSNQPQHF
TGTGCCAGCTCACCATCAGATAGCAATCAGCCCCAGCATTTT
>TRBD2|TRBJ2-5|.|TRBV6-1
CASRVTGSGEKTQYF
TGTGCCAGCAGGGTGACTGGAAGCGGGGAGAAGACCCAGTACTTC
>TRBD2|TRBJ2-7|.|TRBV10-3
CAISEFLAGERSYEQYF
TGTGCCATCAGTGAGTTTCTAGCGGGAGAGAGATCCTACGAGCAGTACTTC
>.|TRBJ2-2|.|TRBV7-3
CASSRDAPGSSTGELFF
TGTGCCAGCAGTAGGGATGCGCCCGGTTCCTCCACCGGGGAGCTGTTTTTT
>.|TRBJ1-1|.|TRBV7-3
CASSLMGGAEYSTEAFF
TGTGCCAGCAGCTTAATGGGTGGCGCGGAGTATAGCACTGAAGCTTTCTTT
>.|TRBJ1-2|.|TRBV7-9
CASSSAPGAANPRRYTF
TGTGCCAGCAGCTCGGCCCCGGGGGCGGCCAATCCCCGTCGCTACACCTTC
>.|TRBJ2-7|.|TRBV15
CATSRDILPRGGEQYF
TGTGCCACCAGCAGAGATATCTTACCCCGGGGTGGCGAGCAGTACTTC
>.|TRBJ1-2|medium-sized|TRBV6-5
CASSYSIGTTGYTF
TGTGCCAGCAGTTACTCGATCGGGACAACTGGCTACACCTTC
>TRBD1|TRBJ2-6|.|TRBV28
CASIRGQGISGANVLTF
TGTGCCAGCATCCGGGGACAGGGGATCTCTGGGGCCAACGTCCTGACTTTC
>TRBD2|TRBJ2-3|many|TRBV27
CASSLAGGPSDTQYF
TGTGCCAGCAGTTTAGCGGGGGGGCCATCAGATACGCAGTATTTT
>.|TRBJ2-7|.|TRBV7-8
CASTTDRSSYEQYF
TGTGCCAGCACCACCGACAGGAGCTCCTACGAGCAGTACTTC
>.|TRBJ2-1|.|TRBV19
CASSIGGLADYNEQFF
TGTGCCAGTAGTATTGGGGGGCTAGCGGACTACAATGAGCAGTTCTTC